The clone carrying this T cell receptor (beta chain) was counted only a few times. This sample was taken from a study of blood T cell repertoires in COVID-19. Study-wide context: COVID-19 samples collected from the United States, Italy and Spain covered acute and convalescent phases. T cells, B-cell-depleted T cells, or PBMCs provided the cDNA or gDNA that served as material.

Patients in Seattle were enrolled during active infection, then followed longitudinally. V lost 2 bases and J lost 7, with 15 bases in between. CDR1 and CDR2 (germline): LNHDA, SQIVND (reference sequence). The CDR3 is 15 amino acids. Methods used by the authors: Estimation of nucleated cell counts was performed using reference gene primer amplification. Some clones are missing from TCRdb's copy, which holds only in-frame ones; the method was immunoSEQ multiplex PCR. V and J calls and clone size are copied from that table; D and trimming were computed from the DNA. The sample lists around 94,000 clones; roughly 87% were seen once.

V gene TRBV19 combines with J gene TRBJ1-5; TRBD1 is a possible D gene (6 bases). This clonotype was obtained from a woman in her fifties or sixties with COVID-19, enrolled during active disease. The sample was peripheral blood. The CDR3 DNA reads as TGTGCCAGTAGTATAACTGTGGGGGCCAAACAGCCCCAGCATTTT. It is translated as CASSITVGAKQPQHF.